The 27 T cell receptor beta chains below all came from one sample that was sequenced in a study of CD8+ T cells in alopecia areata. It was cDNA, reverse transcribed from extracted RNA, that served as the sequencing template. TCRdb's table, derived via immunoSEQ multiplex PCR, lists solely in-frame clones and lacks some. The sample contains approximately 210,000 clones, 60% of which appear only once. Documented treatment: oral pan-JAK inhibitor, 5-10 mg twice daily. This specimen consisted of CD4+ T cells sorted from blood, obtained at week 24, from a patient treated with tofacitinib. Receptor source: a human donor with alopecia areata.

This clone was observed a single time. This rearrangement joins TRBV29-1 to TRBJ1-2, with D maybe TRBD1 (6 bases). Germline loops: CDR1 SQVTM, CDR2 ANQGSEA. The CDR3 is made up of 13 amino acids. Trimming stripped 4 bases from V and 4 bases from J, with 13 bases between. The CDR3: CSVVGGEGYGYTF. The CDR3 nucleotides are TGCAGCGTTGTTGGGGGCGAGGGCTATGGCTACACCTTC.

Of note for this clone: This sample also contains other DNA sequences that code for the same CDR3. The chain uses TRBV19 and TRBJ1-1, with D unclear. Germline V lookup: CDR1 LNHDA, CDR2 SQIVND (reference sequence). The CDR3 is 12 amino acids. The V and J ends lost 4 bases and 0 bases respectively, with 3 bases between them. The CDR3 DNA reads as TGTGCCAGTAGTAGGGTGAACACTGAAGCTTTCTTT. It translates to CASSRVNTEAFF.

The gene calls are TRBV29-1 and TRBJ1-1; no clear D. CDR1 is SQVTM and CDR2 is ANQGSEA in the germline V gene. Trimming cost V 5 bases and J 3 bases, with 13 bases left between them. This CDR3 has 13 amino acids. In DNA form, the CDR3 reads TGCAGCGTTTGCCGTATGATGGACACTGAAGCTTTCTTT. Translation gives CSVCRMMDTEAFF.

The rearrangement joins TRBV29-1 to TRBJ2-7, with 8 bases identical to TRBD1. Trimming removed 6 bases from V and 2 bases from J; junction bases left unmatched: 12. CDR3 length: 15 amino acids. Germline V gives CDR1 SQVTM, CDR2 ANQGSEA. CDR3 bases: TGCAGCGTAGACAGGGGTGGGGGGCTCCCCTACGAGCAGTACTTC. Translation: CSVDRGGGLPYEQYF.

The CDR3 sequence is CASSPRGGRFYEQYF. Written as DNA, the CDR3 is TGTGCCAGCAGCCCGCGGGGGGGTCGATTCTACGAGCAGTACTTC. The chain employs TRBV11-2 and TRBJ2-7, with 9 nucleotides matching TRBD2. CDR1 and CDR2 from the germline V gene are SGHAT and FQNNGV. The CDR3 is 15 amino acids. V was pared by 5 bases and J by 3 bases, with 8 bases of the junction left unmatched.

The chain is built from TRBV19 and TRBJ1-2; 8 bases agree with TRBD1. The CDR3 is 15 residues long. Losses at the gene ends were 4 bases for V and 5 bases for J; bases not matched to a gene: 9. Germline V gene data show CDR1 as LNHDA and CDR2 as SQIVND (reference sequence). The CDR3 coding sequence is TGTGCCAGTAGTACCATCGGGACAGGAGGGTATGGCTACACCTTC. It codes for CASSTIGTGGYGYTF.

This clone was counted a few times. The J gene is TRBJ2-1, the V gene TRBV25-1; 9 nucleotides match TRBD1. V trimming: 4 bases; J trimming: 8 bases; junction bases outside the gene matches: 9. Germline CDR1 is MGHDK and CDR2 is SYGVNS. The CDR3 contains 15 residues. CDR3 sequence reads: CASSATGTGRDEQFF. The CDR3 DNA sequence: TGTGCCAGCAGTGCAACCGGGACAGGGCGGGATGAGCAGTTCTTC.

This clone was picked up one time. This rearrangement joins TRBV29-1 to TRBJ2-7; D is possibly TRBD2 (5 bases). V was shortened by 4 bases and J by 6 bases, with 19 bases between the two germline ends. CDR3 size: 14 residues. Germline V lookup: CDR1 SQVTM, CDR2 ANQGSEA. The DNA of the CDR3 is TGCAGCGTTGTAAGAGGGATCGGAACGAGCGAGCAGTACTTC. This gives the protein CSVVRGIGTSEQYF.

The CDR3 loop is CSVEKAGQGNYGYTF. Here the CDR3 DNA reads TGCAGCGTTGAAAAGGCGGGACAGGGTAACTATGGCTACACCTTC. V and J are TRBV29-1 and TRBJ1-2, with 9 bases lining up with TRBD1. The CDR3 sequence is 15 residues long. With V trimmed by 2 bases and J by 1 base, 5 bases remained unmatched. Germline V lookup: CDR1 SQVTM, CDR2 ANQGSEA.

The CDR3 loop reads CSAGTGVEISYNEQFF. The CDR3 nucleotides read TGCAGCGCTGGGACAGGGGTTGAAATTAGCTACAATGAGCAGTTCTTC. This rearrangement joins TRBV29-1 to TRBJ2-1; 10 bases agree with TRBD1. The CDR3 totals 16 residues. V lost 7 bases, J lost 3 bases, and 12 bases stayed unmatched. Germline-derived CDR1 and CDR2 are SQVTM and ANQGSEA.

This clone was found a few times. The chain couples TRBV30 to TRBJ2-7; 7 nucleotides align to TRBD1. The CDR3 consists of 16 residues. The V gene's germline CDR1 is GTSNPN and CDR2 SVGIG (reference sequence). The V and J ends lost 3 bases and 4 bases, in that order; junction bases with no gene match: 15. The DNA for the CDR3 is TGTGCCTGGAGGGATACTGGGCCAGGGGGTCCATACGAGCAGTACTTC. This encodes CAWRDTGPGGPYEQYF. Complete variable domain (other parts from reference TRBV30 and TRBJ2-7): SQTIHQWPATLVQPVGSPLSLECTVEGTSNPNLYWYRQAAGRGLQLLFYSVGIGQISSEVPQNLSASRPQDRQFILSSKKLLLSDSGFYLCAWRDTGPGGPYEQYFGPGTRLTVT.

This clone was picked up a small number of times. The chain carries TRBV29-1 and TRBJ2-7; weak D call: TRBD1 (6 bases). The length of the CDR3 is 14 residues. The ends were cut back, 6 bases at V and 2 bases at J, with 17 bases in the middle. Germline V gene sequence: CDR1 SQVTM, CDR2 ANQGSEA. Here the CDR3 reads CSVAYKGQPYEQYF. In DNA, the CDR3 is TGCAGCGTCGCCTATAAAGGACAGCCCTACGAGCAGTACTTC.

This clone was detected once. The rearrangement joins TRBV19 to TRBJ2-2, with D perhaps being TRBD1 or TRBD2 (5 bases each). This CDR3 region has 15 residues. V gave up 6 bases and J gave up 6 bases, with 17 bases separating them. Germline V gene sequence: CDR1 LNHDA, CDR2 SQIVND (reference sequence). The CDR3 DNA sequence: TGTGCCAGTAGACCGGGGACCATCGCCTCCGGGGAGCTGTTTTTT. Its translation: CASRPGTIASGELFF.

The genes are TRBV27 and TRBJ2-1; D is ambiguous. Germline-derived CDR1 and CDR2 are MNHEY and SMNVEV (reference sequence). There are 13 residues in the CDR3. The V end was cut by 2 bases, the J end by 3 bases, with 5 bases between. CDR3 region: CASSLTLYNEQFF. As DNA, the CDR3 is TGTGCCAGCAGTTTAACCCTCTACAATGAGCAGTTCTTC.

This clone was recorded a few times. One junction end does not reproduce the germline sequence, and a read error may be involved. The CDR3 bases are TGTGCCAGCAGCGCACAGGGGTATAGTTCACCCCTCCACTTT. Protein product: CASSAQGYSSPLHF. This sequence joins TRBV7-2 and TRBJ1-6; 7 nucleotides align to TRBD1. Germline CDR1 SGHTA, CDR2 FQGNSA. The CDR3 length is 14 residues.

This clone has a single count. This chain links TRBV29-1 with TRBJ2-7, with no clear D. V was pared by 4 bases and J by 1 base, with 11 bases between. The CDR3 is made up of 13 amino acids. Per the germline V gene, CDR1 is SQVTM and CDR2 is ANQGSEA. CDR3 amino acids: CSVAGRLSYEQYF. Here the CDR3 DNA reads TGCAGCGTTGCTGGCAGGCTATCCTACGAGCAGTACTTC.

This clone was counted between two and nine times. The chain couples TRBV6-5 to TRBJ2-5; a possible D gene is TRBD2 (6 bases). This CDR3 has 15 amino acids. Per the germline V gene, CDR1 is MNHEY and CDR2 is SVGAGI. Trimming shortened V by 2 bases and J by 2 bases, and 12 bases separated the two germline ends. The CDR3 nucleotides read TGTGCCAGCAGTTACGGCCAGGGACTTCAAGAGACCCAGTACTTC. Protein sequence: CASSYGQGLQETQYF.

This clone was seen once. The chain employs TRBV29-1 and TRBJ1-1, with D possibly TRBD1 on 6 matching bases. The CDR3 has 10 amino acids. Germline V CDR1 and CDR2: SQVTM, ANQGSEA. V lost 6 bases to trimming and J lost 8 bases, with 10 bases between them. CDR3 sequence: CSVRTVEAFF. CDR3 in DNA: TGCAGCGTGAGGACAGTAGAAGCTTTCTTT.

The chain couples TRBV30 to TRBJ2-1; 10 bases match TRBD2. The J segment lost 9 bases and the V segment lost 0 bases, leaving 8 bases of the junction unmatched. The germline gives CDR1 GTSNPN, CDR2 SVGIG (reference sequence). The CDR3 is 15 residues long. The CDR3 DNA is TGTGCCTGGAGTGTTCTGGCTAGCGGGGGAGTTGAGCAGTTCTTC. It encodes CAWSVLASGGVEQFF.

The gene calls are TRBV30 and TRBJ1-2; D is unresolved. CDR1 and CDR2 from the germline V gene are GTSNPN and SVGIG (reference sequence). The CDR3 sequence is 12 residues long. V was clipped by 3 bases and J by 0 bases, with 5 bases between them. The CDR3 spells CAWRVPNYGYTF. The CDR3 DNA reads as TGTGCCTGGAGGGTGCCTAACTATGGCTACACCTTC.

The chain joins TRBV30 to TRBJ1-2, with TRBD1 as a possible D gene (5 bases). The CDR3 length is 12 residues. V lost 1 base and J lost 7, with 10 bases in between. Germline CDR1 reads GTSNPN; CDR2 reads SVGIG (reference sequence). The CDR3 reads CAWSDGQGGYTF. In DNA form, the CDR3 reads TGTGCCTGGAGTGATGGGCAGGGTGGCTACACCTTC.

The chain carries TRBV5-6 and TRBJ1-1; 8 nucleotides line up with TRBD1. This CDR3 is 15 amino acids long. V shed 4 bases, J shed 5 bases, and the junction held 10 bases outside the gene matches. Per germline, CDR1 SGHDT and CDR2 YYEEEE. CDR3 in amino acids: CASSTPDRVRTEAFF. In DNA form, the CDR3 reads TGTGCCAGCAGCACCCCGGACAGGGTTCGGACTGAAGCTTTCTTT.

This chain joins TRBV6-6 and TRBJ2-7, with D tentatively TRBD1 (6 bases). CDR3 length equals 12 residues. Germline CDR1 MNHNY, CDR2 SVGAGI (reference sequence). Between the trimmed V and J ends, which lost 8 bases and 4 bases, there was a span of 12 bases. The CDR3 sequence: CASSTGSYEQYF. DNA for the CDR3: TGTGCCAGCTCAACAGGGTCTTACGAGCAGTACTTC.

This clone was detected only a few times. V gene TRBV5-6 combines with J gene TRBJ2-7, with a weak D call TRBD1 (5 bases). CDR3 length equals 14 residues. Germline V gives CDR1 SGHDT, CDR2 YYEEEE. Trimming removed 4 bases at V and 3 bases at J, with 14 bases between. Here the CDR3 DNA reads TGTGCCAGCAGCCCTCAGCAGGGTAACTACGAGCAGTACTTC. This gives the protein CASSPQQGNYEQYF.

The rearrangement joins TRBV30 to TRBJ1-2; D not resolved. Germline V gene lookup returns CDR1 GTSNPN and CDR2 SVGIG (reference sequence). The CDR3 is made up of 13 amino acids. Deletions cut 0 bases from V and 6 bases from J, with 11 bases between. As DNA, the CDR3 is TGTGCCTGGAGTGTATACGCCCGGGATGGCTACACCTTC. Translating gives CAWSVYARDGYTF.

CDR3 loop: CAISEGTSGEQFF. CDR3 coding DNA: TGTGCCATCAGTGAGGGGACTAGCGGTGAGCAGTTCTTC. This sequence joins TRBV10-3 and TRBJ2-1; 11 bases map to TRBD2. Trimming cost V 2 bases and J 9 bases; bases outside gene matches: 0. The germline V gene has CDR1 ENHRY and CDR2 SYGVKD. CDR3 size: 13 residues.

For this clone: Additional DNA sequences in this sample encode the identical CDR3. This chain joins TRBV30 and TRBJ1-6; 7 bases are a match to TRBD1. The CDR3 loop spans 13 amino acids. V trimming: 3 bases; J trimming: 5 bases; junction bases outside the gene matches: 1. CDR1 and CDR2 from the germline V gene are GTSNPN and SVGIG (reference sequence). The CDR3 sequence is CAWRTGDNSPLHF. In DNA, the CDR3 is TGTGCCTGGAGAACAGGGGATAATTCACCCCTCCACTTT.